This T cell receptor beta chain was sequenced during a study of T cells in Graves' hyperthyroidism and ophthalmopathy. The CDR3 regions of TCR beta were amplified from RNA transcripts. TCR CDR3 underwent first-round RT-PCR with the HTBI primer set. One entry per CDR3 protein, called by TCRdb with MiXCR from the multiplex PCR reads. The profile shows hundreds of thousands of distinct CDR3 sequences, around 15% of them singletons. The CDR3 has 11 residues. Germline loops: CDR1 MNHNS, CDR2 SASEGT. Trimming cost V 5 bases and J 15 bases; bases outside gene matches: 6. This chain links TRBV6-1 with TRBJ2-4, with TRBD1 identical over 8 bases. The origin of this receptor is a middle-aged woman with Graves' hyperthyroidism. The sequencing sample was made of blood. In DNA, the CDR3 is TGTGCCAGCAGTAAGGTCGACAGGGGGTACTTC. Protein product: CASSKVDRGYF.